This TCR beta chain was identified in a study of shared clonotypes between healthy human individuals. Trimming cost V 4 bases and J 5 bases; bases outside gene matches: 10. CDR1 and CDR2 from the germline V gene are SGHNT and YYREEE (reference sequence). This CDR3 contains 15 residues. Genomic DNA from each subset was divided evenly over several immunoSEQ plates. Sequencing was performed with immunoSEQ multiplex PCR; in TCRdb, only in-frame clones are kept and a portion is missing. The repertoire holds 2 million to 2.5 million clones, with around 92% as singletons. A split of CD4+ cells into CD45RA+ naive and CD45RA-negative memory subsets was performed.

The gene calls are TRBV5-4 and TRBJ2-5; 8 nucleotides match TRBD2. Sequenced input: naive CD4+ T cells from PBMCs. Subset described: CD45RA+ positively selected. This clonotype was obtained from a man aged 18 to 30 in good health. Some clones in this sample may be carry-over from other donors' samples. This CDR3 reads CASSGGLVGSETQYF. CDR3 coding DNA: TGTGCCAGCAGCGGGGGACTAGTAGGCTCGGAGACCCAGTACTTC.